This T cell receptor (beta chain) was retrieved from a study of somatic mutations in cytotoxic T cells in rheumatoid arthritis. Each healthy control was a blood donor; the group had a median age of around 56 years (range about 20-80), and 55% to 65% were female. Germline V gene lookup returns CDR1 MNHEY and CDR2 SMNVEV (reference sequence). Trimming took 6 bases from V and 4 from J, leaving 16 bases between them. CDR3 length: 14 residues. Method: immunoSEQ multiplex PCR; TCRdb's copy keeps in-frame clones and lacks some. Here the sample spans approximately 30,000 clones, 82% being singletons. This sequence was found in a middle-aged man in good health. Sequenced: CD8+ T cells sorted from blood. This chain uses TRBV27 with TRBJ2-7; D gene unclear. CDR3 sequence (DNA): TGTGCCAGCAGGTGGACCCCTTTAACTTACGAGCAGTACTTC. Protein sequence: CASRWTPLTYEQYF.